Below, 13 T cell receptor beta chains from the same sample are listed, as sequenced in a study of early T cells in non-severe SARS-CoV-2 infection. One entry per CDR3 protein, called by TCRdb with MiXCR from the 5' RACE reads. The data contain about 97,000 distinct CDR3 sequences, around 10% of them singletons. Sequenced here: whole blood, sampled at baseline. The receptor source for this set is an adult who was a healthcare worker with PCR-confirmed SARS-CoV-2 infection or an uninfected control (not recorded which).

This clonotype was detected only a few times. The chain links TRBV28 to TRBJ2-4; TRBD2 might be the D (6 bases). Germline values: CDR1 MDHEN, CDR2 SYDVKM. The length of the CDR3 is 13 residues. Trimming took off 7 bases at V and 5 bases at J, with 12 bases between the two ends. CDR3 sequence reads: CASTLSGENIQYF. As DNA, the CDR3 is TGTGCCAGCACCCTTAGCGGCGAAAACATTCAGTACTTC.

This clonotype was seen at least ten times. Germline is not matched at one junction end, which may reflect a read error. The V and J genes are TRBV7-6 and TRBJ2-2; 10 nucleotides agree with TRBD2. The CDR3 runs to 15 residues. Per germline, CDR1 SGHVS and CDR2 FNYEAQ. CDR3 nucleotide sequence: TGTGCCAGCAGCATAGCGGGGGGAGAAACCGGGGAGCTGTTTTTT. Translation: CASSIAGGETGELFF.

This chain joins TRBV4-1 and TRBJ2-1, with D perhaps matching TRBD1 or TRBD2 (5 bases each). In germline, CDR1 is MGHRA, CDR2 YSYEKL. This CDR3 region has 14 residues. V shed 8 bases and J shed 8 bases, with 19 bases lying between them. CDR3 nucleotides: TGCGCCAGCCATAAAGATTCAGGGACCTATGAGCAGTTCTTC. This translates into CASHKDSGTYEQFF.

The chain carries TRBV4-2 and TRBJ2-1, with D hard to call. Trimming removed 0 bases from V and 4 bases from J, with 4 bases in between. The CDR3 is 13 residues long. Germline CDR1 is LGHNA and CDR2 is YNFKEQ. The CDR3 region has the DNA TGTGCCAGCAGCCAAGATGGGTACAATGAGCAGTTCTTC. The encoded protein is CASSQDGYNEQFF.

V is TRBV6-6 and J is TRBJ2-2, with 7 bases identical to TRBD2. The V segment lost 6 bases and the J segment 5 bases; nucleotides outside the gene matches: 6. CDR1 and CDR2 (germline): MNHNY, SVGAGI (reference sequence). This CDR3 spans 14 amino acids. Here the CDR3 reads CASRGGRETGELFF. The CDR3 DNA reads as TGTGCCAGCAGGGGCGGGAGAGAAACCGGGGAGCTGTTTTTT.

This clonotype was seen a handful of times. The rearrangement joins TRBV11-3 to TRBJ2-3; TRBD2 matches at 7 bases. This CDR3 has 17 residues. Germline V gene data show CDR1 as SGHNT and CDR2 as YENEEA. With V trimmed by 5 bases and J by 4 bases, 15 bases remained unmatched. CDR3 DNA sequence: TGTGCCAGCAGCGCCCGAGCTGCGGGAGAATTCCCAGATACGCAGTATTTT. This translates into CASSARAAGEFPDTQYF.

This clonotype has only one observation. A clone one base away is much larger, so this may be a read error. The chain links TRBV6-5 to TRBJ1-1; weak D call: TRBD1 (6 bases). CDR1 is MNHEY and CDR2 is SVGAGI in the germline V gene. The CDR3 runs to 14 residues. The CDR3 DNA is TGTGCCAGCAGTGTCTTGGACAGCAACACTGAAGTTTTCTTT. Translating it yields CASSVLDSNTEVFF.

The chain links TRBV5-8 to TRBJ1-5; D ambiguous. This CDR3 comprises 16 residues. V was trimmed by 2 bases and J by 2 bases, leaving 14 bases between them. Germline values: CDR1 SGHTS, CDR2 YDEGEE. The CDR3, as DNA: TGTGCCAGCAGCTTTCTAACTCCTAAGGGCAATCAGCCCCAGCATTTT. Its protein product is CASSFLTPKGNQPQHF.

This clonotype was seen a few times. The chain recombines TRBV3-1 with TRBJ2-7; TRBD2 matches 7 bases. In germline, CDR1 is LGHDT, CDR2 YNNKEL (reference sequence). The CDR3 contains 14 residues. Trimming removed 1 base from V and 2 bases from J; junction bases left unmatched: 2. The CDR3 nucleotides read TGTGCCAGCAGCCAAGGGACTAGAGCCTACGAGCAGTACTTC. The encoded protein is CASSQGTRAYEQYF.

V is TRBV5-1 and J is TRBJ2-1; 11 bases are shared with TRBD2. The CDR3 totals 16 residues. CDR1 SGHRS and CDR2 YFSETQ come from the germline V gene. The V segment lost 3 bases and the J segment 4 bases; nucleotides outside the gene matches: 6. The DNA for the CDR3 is TGCGCCAGCAGCTCTCCGACTAGCGGGATGTACAATGAGCAGTTCTTC. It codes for CASSSPTSGMYNEQFF.

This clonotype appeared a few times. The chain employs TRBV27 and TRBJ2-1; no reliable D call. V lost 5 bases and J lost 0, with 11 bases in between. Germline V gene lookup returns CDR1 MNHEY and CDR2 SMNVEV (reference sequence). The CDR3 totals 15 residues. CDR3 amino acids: CASSEVRSSYNEQFF. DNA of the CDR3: TGTGCCAGCAGTGAGGTTCGGAGCTCCTACAATGAGCAGTTCTTC.

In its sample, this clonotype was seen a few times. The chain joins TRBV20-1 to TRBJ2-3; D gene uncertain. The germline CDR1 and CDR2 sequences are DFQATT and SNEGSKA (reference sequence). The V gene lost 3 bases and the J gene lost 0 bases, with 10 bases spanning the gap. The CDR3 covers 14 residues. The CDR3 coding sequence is TGCAGTGCTAGGTCTCCGACTAGCACAGATACGCAGTATTTT. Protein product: CSARSPTSTDTQYF.

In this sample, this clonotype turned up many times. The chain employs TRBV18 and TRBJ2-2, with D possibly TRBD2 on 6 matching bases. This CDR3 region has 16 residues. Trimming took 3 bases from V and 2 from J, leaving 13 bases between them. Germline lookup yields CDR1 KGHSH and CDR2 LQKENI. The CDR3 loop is CASSPSGLQNTGELFF. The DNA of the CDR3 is TGTGCCAGCTCACCCTCGGGACTCCAAAACACCGGGGAGCTGTTTTTT.